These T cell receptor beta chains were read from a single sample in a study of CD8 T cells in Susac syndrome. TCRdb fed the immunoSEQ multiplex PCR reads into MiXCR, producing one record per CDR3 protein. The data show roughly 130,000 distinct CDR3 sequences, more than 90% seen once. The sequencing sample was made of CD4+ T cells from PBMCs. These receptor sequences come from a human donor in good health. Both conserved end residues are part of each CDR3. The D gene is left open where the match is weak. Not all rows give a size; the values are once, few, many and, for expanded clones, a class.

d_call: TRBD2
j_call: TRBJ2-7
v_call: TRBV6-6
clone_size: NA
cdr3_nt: TGTGCCAGCAGTTACCACTCACTAGCGGGAGAGCGGGAGCAGTACTTC
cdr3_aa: CASSYHSLAGEREQYF

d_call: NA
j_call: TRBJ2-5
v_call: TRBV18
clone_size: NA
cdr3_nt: TGTGCCAGCCAAATGGGGGGTGCGGAGACCCAGTACTTC
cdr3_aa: CASQMGGAETQYF

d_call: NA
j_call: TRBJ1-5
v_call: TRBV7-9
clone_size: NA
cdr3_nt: TGTGCCAGCAGCCCCGGGGGGGTTCAGCCCCAGCATTTT
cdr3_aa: CASSPGGVQPQHF

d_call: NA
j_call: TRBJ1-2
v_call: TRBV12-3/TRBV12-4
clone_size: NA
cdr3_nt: TGTGCCAGCAGTCCCCGGGGATTCGGCTATGGCTACACCTTC
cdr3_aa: CASSPRGFGYGYTF

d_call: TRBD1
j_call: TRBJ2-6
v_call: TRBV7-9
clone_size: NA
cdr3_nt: TGTGCCAGCAGCTTGGACAGGGCGGCTGGGGCCAACGTCCTGACTTTC
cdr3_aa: CASSLDRAAGANVLTF

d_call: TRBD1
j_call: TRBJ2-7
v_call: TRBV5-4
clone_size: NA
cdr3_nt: TGTGCCAGCAGCCTCGACAGGGGGGCTTCCTACGAGCAGTACTTC
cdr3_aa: CASSLDRGASYEQYF

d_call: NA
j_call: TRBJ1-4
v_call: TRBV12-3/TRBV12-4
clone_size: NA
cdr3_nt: TGTGCCAGCAGATATGGACAGCCTGGTCAAGAAAAACTGTTTTTT
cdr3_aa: CASRYGQPGQEKLFF

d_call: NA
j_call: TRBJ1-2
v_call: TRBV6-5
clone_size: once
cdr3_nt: TGTGCGTCACTTGGCGTCCGGGGCTACACCTTC
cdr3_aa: CASLGVRGYTF

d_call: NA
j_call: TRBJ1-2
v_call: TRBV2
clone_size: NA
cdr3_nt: TGTGCCAGCTCCCTATCTGTGGCGCCTGGTAATGGCTACACCTTC
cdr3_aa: CASSLSVAPGNGYTF

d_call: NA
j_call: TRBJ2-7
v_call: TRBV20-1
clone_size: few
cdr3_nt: TGCAGTGCTAGGGGGGCAGGCGAGCAGTACTTC
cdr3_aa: CSARGAGEQYF

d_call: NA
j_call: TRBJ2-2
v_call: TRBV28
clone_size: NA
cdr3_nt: TGTGCCAGCAGTTTACCGGGGGTGAACACCGGGGAGCTGTTTTTT
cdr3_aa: CASSLPGVNTGELFF

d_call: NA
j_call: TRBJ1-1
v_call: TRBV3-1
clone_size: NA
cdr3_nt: TGTGCCAGCAGCGTTGGGGCCCCCACTGAAGCTTTCTTT
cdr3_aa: CASSVGAPTEAFF

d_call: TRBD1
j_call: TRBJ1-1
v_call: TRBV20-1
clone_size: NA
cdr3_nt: TGCAGTGCTAGAGTTCCAGACAGGGGGAACACTGAAGCCTTCTTT
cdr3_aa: CSARVPDRGNTEAFF

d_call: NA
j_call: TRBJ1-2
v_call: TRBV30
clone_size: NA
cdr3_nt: TGTGCCTGGAGTGAAGGACAGTTTAACTATGGCTACACCTTC
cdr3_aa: CAWSEGQFNYGYTF

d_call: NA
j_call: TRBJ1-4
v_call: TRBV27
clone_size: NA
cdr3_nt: TGTGCCAGCAGCCGCCGGGGTCAGGGGTATGAAAAACTGTTTTTT
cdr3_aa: CASSRRGQGYEKLFF

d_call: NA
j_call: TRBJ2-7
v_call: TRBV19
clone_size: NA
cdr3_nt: TGTGCCAGTAGTACCTGGGCAGGACGAGAGCAGTACTTC
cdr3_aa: CASSTWAGREQYF

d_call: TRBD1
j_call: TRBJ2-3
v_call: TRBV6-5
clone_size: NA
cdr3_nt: TGTGCCAGCAGTTTTACGACAGGGGGCACAGATACGCAGTATTTT
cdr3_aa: CASSFTTGGTDTQYF

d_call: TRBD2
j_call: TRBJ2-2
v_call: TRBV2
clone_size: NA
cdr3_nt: TGTGCCAGCAGTGAGTTAGCGGGAGCTCCCGGGGAGCTGTTTTTT
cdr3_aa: CASSELAGAPGELFF